This T cell receptor beta chain was documented in a study of blood T cell repertoires in COVID-19. The CDR3 consists of 16 residues. Germline CDR1 SGHTA, CDR2 FQGNSA. V shed 3 bases and J shed 2 bases, with 15 bases lying between them. As handled by the study authors: The assay estimated nucleated cells by amplifying reference gene primers. Sequenced by immunoSEQ multiplex PCR; TCRdb stores in-frame clones only, minus some. V and J calls and clone size are copied from that table; D and trimming were computed from the DNA. Here the sample spans about 130,000 clones, roughly 80% being singletons. The TCR comes from a woman aged 55-75 years with acute or convalescent COVID-19. Sequencing was done on a sample of peripheral blood. The chain couples TRBV7-2 to TRBJ2-3; no reliable D call. The CDR3 coding sequence is TGTGCCAGCAGCTTCCGTGGGCCTTCCCTCACAGATACGCAGTATTTT. It is translated as CASSFRGPSLTDTQYF.